The rows below give T cell receptor beta chains drawn from one sample of a study of HIV-infected patients and healthy controls. MiXCR was run by TCRdb on the 5' RACE reads, yielding one entry per CDR3 protein. The sample includes roughly 17,000 distinct CDR3 sequences, 5.5% of them seen just once. The sample consisted of blood. The source of these receptors is an adult in good health. Both conserved end residues are part of each CDR3. The order of the fields is CDR3 length, J gene, clone size, D gene, V gene, CDR3 protein, CDR3 DNA. A D gene is named only where the DNA matches it firmly. Where a row states a size, it is once, few, many or the class of an expanded clone; other rows omit it.

CDR3 length: 14
J gene: TRBJ1-3
clone size: many
D gene: NA
V gene: TRBV12-3/TRBV12-4
CDR3 protein: CASSDRSSGNTIYF
CDR3 DNA: TGTGCCAGTAGTGACAGGAGCTCTGGAAACACCATATATTTT

CDR3 length: 12
J gene: TRBJ1-1
clone size: many
D gene: NA
V gene: TRBV20-1
CDR3 protein: CSAKVLGTEAFF
CDR3 DNA: TGCAGTGCTAAGGTTTTGGGGACTGAAGCTTTCTTT

CDR3 length: 12
J gene: TRBJ1-2
clone size: many
D gene: NA
V gene: TRBV5-6
CDR3 protein: CASGVSAYGYTF
CDR3 DNA: TGTGCCAGCGGGGTGTCGGCCTATGGCTACACCTTC

CDR3 length: 15
J gene: TRBJ2-7
clone size: NA
D gene: TRBD2
V gene: TRBV4-1
CDR3 protein: CASSPPNTGGREQYF
CDR3 DNA: TGCGCCAGCAGCCCGCCCAACACGGGGGGTAGGGAGCAGTACTTC

CDR3 length: 14
J gene: TRBJ2-3
clone size: many
D gene: TRBD2
V gene: TRBV20-1
CDR3 protein: CSASVTSGTDTQYF
CDR3 DNA: TGCAGTGCTAGCGTGACTAGCGGGACAGATACGCAGTATTTT

CDR3 length: 14
J gene: TRBJ2-1
clone size: many
D gene: NA
V gene: TRBV7-3
CDR3 protein: CASSFLASGDEQFF
CDR3 DNA: TGTGCCAGCAGCTTTCTAGCGAGTGGAGATGAGCAGTTCTTC

CDR3 length: 14
J gene: TRBJ2-3
clone size: many
D gene: NA
V gene: TRBV20-1
CDR3 protein: CSARVADSTDTQYF
CDR3 DNA: TGCAGTGCTAGAGTGGCAGACAGCACAGATACGCAGTATTTT

CDR3 length: 17
J gene: TRBJ1-5
clone size: many
D gene: TRBD1
V gene: TRBV20-1
CDR3 protein: CSALVTGRGESNQPQHF
CDR3 DNA: TGCAGTGCCCTTGTGACGGGCAGGGGGGAATCCAATCAGCCCCAGCATTTT

CDR3 length: 15
J gene: TRBJ2-5
clone size: many
D gene: NA
V gene: TRBV5-6
CDR3 protein: CASSLGRRQQETQYF
CDR3 DNA: TGTGCCAGCAGCTTGGGGAGACGGCAACAAGAGACCCAGTACTTC

CDR3 length: 16
J gene: TRBJ1-2
clone size: NA
D gene: TRBD1
V gene: TRBV6-5
CDR3 protein: CASSYDEGQGAFGYTF
CDR3 DNA: TGTGCCAGCAGTTACGACGAGGGACAGGGGGCGTTTGGCTACACCTTC

CDR3 length: 13
J gene: TRBJ1-4
clone size: many
D gene: NA
V gene: TRBV7-2
CDR3 protein: CASSHNEGEKLFF
CDR3 DNA: TGTGCCAGCAGCCACAACGAAGGGGAAAAACTGTTTTTT

CDR3 length: 15
J gene: TRBJ2-1
clone size: many
D gene: NA
V gene: TRBV6-5
CDR3 protein: CATHSRRGTYNEQFF
CDR3 DNA: TGTGCCACTCACTCGAGGAGGGGCACCTACAATGAGCAGTTCTTC

CDR3 length: 13
J gene: TRBJ1-1
clone size: many
D gene: NA
V gene: TRBV27
CDR3 protein: CASSLKVGTEAFF
CDR3 DNA: TGTGCCAGCAGTTTAAAGGTTGGCACTGAAGCTTTCTTT

CDR3 length: 14
J gene: TRBJ2-1
clone size: many
D gene: TRBD2
V gene: TRBV6-5
CDR3 protein: CASSRGGGPYEQFF
CDR3 DNA: TGTGCCAGCAGTCGGGGGGGGGGGCCTTATGAGCAGTTCTTC

CDR3 length: 16
J gene: TRBJ1-1
clone size: many
D gene: NA
V gene: TRBV6-2/TRBV6-3
CDR3 protein: CASSPLGWSVGTEAFF
CDR3 DNA: TGTGCCAGCAGTCCCCTGGGTTGGTCAGTTGGTACTGAAGCTTTCTTT

CDR3 length: 13
J gene: TRBJ2-3
clone size: few
D gene: NA
V gene: TRBV12-3/TRBV12-4
CDR3 protein: CASSLGVPDTQYF
CDR3 DNA: TGTGCCAGCAGCCTAGGGGTCCCAGATACGCAGTATTTT

CDR3 length: 17
J gene: TRBJ2-1
clone size: NA
D gene: NA
V gene: TRBV7-9
CDR3 protein: CASSSEGRRSSYNEQFF
CDR3 DNA: TGTGCCAGCAGCTCCGAAGGGCGTCGAAGCTCCTACAATGAGCAGTTCTTC

CDR3 length: 17
J gene: TRBJ1-1
clone size: many
D gene: NA
V gene: TRBV13
CDR3 protein: CASSSEGLGRMNTEAFF
CDR3 DNA: TGTGCCAGCAGCTCCGAAGGCTTGGGACGGATGAACACTGAAGCTTTCTTT

CDR3 length: 16
J gene: TRBJ2-3
clone size: few
D gene: TRBD2
V gene: TRBV27
CDR3 protein: CASTLLAGGRTDTQYF
CDR3 DNA: TGTGCCAGCACCCTTCTAGCGGGGGGCCGCACAGATACGCAGTATTTT

CDR3 length: 16
J gene: TRBJ1-4
clone size: many
D gene: TRBD1
V gene: TRBV12-3/TRBV12-4
CDR3 protein: CASSGDRATTNEKLFF
CDR3 DNA: TGTGCCAGCAGTGGGGACAGAGCCACAACTAATGAAAAACTGTTTTTT

CDR3 length: 13
J gene: TRBJ1-1
clone size: many
D gene: NA
V gene: TRBV20-1
CDR3 protein: CSVTWDPNTEAFF
CDR3 DNA: TGCAGTGTAACTTGGGACCCGAACACTGAAGCTTTCTTT

CDR3 length: 16
J gene: TRBJ1-1
clone size: medium-sized
D gene: NA
V gene: TRBV5-5
CDR3 protein: CASSLRRQAMNTEAFF
CDR3 DNA: TGTGCCAGCAGCTTGCGTAGACAGGCCATGAACACTGAAGCTTTCTTT

CDR3 length: 12
J gene: TRBJ2-7
clone size: many
D gene: NA
V gene: TRBV5-6
CDR3 protein: CASSTTVNEQYF
CDR3 DNA: TGTGCCAGCAGCACGACAGTGAACGAGCAGTACTTC

CDR3 length: 11
J gene: TRBJ1-1
clone size: NA
D gene: NA
V gene: TRBV29-1
CDR3 protein: CSGGGRSEAFF
CDR3 DNA: TGCAGCGGTGGGGGTCGGTCTGAAGCTTTCTTT

CDR3 length: 16
J gene: TRBJ2-6
clone size: many
D gene: NA
V gene: TRBV3-1
CDR3 protein: CASSQVWGSGANVLTF
CDR3 DNA: TGTGCCAGCAGCCAAGTTTGGGGATCTGGGGCCAACGTCCTGACTTTC

CDR3 length: 13
J gene: TRBJ1-3
clone size: many
D gene: NA
V gene: TRBV7-9
CDR3 protein: CASLTSMGNTIYF
CDR3 DNA: TGTGCCAGCCTCACTTCTATGGGAAACACCATATATTTT

CDR3 length: 13
J gene: TRBJ1-4
clone size: NA
D gene: NA
V gene: TRBV7-9
CDR3 protein: CASSFRALEKLFF
CDR3 DNA: TGTGCCAGCAGCTTCCGGGCGCTCGAAAAACTGTTTTTT

CDR3 length: 14
J gene: TRBJ2-1
clone size: many
D gene: NA
V gene: TRBV25-1
CDR3 protein: CATTGRGSYNEQFF
CDR3 DNA: TGTGCCACTACCGGACGGGGCTCCTACAATGAGCAGTTCTTC

CDR3 length: 16
J gene: TRBJ1-1
clone size: many
D gene: NA
V gene: TRBV30
CDR3 protein: CAWSVRFRGENTEAFF
CDR3 DNA: TGTGCCTGGAGTGTACGTTTCCGCGGAGAGAACACTGAAGCTTTCTTT

CDR3 length: 15
J gene: TRBJ2-3
clone size: many
D gene: NA
V gene: TRBV3-1
CDR3 protein: CASSQVEGSTDTQYF
CDR3 DNA: TGTGCCAGCAGCCAAGTCGAGGGCTCGACAGATACGCAGTATTTT

CDR3 length: 15
J gene: TRBJ1-4
clone size: medium-sized
D gene: TRBD1
V gene: TRBV9
CDR3 protein: CASSPTGQGAGYLFF
CDR3 DNA: TGTGCCAGCAGCCCCACAGGACAGGGGGCCGGTTATCTGTTTTTT

CDR3 length: 16
J gene: TRBJ1-5
clone size: medium-sized
D gene: NA
V gene: TRBV7-2
CDR3 protein: CASSFLLRALEQPQHF
CDR3 DNA: TGTGCCAGCAGCTTCTTACTCCGGGCTTTGGAACAGCCCCAGCATTTT

CDR3 length: 18
J gene: TRBJ2-3
clone size: medium-sized
D gene: TRBD2
V gene: TRBV3-1
CDR3 protein: CASSQVGLAGRSTDTQYF
CDR3 DNA: TGTGCCAGCAGCCAGGTTGGACTAGCGGGGAGATCCACAGATACGCAGTATTTT

CDR3 length: 14
J gene: TRBJ2-4
clone size: many
D gene: NA
V gene: TRBV10-2
CDR3 protein: CASSESGAENIQYF
CDR3 DNA: TGCGCCAGCAGTGAGTCGGGGGCCGAAAACATTCAGTACTTC

CDR3 length: 14
J gene: TRBJ2-7
clone size: many
D gene: TRBD1
V gene: TRBV20-1
CDR3 protein: CSADRTGAGYEQYF
CDR3 DNA: TGCAGTGCGGATCGGACAGGAGCAGGCTACGAGCAGTACTTC

CDR3 length: 14
J gene: TRBJ2-3
clone size: many
D gene: NA
V gene: TRBV28
CDR3 protein: CASLGVQGTDTQYF
CDR3 DNA: TGTGCCAGCTTAGGGGTTCAGGGCACAGATACGCAGTATTTT

CDR3 length: 18
J gene: TRBJ2-7
clone size: few
D gene: NA
V gene: TRBV5-5
CDR3 protein: CASSLRGGSGGRLDEQYF
CDR3 DNA: TGTGCCAGCAGCCTCAGAGGGGGTTCCGGGGGCCGTTTGGACGAGCAGTACTTC

CDR3 length: 17
J gene: TRBJ1-1
clone size: medium-sized
D gene: TRBD1
V gene: TRBV4-1
CDR3 protein: CASSPIAGTGSNTEAFF
CDR3 DNA: TGCGCCAGCAGCCCTATTGCCGGGACAGGTTCGAACACTGAAGCTTTCTTT